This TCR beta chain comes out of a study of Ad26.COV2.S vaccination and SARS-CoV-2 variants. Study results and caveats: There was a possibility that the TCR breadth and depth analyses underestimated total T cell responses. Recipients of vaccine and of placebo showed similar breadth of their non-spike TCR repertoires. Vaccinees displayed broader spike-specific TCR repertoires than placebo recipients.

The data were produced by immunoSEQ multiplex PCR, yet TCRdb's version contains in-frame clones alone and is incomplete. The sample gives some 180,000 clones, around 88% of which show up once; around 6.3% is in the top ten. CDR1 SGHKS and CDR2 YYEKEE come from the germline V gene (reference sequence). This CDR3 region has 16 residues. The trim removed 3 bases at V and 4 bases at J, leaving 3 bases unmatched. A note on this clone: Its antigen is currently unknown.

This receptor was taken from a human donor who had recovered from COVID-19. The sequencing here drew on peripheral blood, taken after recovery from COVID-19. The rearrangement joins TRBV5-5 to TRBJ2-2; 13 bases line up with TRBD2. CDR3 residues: CASSSGLAGSTGELFF. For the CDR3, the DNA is TGTGCCAGCAGCTCGGGACTAGCGGGAAGCACCGGGGAGCTGTTTTTT.